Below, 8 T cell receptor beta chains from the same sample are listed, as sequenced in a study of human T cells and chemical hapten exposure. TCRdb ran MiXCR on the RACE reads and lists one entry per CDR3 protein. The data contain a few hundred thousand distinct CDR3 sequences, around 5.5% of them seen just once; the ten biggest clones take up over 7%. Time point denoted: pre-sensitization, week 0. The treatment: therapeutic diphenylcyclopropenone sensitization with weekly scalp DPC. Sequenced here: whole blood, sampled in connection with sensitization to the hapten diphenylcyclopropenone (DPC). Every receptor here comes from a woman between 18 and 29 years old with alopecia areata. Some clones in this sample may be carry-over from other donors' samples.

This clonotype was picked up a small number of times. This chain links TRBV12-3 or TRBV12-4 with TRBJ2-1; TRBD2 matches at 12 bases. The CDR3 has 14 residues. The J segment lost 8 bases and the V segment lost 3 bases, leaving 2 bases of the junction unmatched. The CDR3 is CASSFLAGGDEQFF. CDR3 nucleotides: TGTGCCAGCAGTTTTCTAGCGGGAGGGGATGAGCAGTTCTTC.

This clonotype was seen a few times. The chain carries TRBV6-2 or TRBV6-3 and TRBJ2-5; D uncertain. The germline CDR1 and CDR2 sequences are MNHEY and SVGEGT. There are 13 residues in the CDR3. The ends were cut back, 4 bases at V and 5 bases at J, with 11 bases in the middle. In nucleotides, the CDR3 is TGTGCCAGCAGTTCCCTAGTGGAGGAGACCCAGTACTTC. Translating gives CASSSLVEETQYF.

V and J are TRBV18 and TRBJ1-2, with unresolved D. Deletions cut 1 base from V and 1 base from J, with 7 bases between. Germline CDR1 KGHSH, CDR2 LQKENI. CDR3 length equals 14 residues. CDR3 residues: CASSPRSDNYGYTF. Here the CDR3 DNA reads TGTGCCAGCTCACCACGATCTGATAACTATGGCTACACCTTC. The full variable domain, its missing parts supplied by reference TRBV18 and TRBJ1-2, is NAGVMQNPRHLVRRRGQEARLRCSPMKGHSHVYWYRQLPEEGLKFMVYLQKENIIDESGMPKERFSAEFPKEGPSILRIQQVVRGDSAAYFCASSPRSDNYGYTFGSGTRLTVV.

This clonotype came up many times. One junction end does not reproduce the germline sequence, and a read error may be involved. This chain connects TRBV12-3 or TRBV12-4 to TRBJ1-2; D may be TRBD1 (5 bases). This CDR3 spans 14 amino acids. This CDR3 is CASSLEAWDYGYTF. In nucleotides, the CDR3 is TGTGCCAGCAGTTTAGAGGCCTGGGACTACGGCTACACCTTC.

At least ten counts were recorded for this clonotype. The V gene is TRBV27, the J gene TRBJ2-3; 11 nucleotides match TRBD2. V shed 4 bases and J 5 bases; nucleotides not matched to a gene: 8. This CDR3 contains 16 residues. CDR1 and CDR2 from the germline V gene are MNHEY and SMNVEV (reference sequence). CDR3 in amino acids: CASSSPLAGGVDTQYF. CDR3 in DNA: TGTGCCAGCAGTTCCCCTCTAGCGGGGGGCGTAGATACGCAGTATTTT.

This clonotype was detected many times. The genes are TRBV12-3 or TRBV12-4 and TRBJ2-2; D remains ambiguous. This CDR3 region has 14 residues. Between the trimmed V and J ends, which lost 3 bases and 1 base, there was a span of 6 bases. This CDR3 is CASSFQLNTGELFF. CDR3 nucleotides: TGTGCCAGCAGTTTCCAACTGAACACCGGGGAGCTGTTTTTT.

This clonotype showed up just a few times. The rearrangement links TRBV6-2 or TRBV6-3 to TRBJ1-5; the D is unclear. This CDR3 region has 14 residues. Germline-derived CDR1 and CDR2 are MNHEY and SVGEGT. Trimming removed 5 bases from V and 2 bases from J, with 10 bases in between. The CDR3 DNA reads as TGTGCCAGCAGTGTCCAAAACGGCAATCAGCCCCAGCATTTT. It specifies CASSVQNGNQPQHF.

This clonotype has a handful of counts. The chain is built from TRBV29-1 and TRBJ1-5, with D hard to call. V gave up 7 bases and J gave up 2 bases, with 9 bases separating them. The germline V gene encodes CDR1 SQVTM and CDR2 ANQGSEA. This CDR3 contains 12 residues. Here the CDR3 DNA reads TGCAGCGCCCAGGATCGCAATCAGCCCCAGCATTTT. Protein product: CSAQDRNQPQHF.